This T cell receptor (beta chain) originates from a study of T cell changes during pregnancy in multiple sclerosis. CDR1 and CDR2 from the germline V gene are SGHNT and YYREEE (reference sequence). V was clipped by 4 bases and J by 5 bases, with 16 bases between them. The CDR3 covers 15 residues. Sequencing used immunoSEQ multiplex PCR; TCRdb keeps in-frame clones, though not all of them. The repertoire holds about 40,000 clones, with 90% as singletons. The clonotype comes from a female donor with multiple sclerosis, enrolled in a pregnancy study. This chain joins TRBV5-4 and TRBJ2-1; D is perhaps TRBD2 (6 bases). Here the sequenced sample was CD4+ T cells from peripheral blood mononuclear cells, taken in the third trimester of pregnancy. This CDR3 is CASSPGIGGNNEQFF. The CDR3 DNA sequence: TGTGCCAGCAGCCCCGGGATCGGGGGAAACAATGAGCAGTTCTTC. Supplemented by reference TRBV5-4 and TRBJ2-1, the full variable domain reads ETGVTQSPTHLIKTRGQQVTLRCSSQSGHNTVSWYQQALGQGPQFIFQYYREEENGRGNFPPRFSGLQFPNYSSELNVNALELDDSALYLCASSPGIGGNNEQFFGPGTRLTVL.